This is a list of T cell receptor beta chains from one sample in a study of blood T cells in healthy people across ages. MiXCR, run by TCRdb on the 5' RACE reads, gives a single entry per CDR3 protein. The sample lists some 1.4 million distinct CDR3 sequences, approximately 42% occurring once. The sequenced sample consisted of blood. These receptor sequences come from a woman aged 18-29 years in good health. CDR3s include the opening cysteine and the closing phenylalanine or tryptophan. The D gene is left open where the match is weak. Where a row states a size, it is once, few, many or the class of an expanded clone; other rows omit it.

d_call	clone_size	v_call	j_call	cdr3_aa	cdr3_nt
TRBD1	few	TRBV28	TRBJ2-7	CASSLWEDRSYEQYF	TGTGCCAGCAGTTTATGGGAGGACAGGTCCTACGAGCAGTACTTC
TRBD1	few	TRBV6-1	TRBJ2-1	CASSEGTGGFGGEQFF	TGTGCCAGCAGTGAAGGGACAGGGGGATTCGGGGGTGAGCAGTTCTTC
NA	NA	TRBV9	TRBJ2-3	CASSVGLHTDTQYF	TGTGCCAGCAGCGTAGGTTTACACACAGATACGCAGTATTTT
TRBD1	NA	TRBV20-1	TRBJ2-1	CSVAGGAPNEQFF	TGCAGTGTGGCAGGGGGCGCCCCCAATGAGCAGTTCTTC
TRBD1	NA	TRBV12-3/TRBV12-4	TRBJ1-2	CASSPKDRGGSRGYTF	TGTGCCAGCAGTCCCAAGGACAGGGGAGGTTCGCGTGGCTACACCTTC
NA	NA	TRBV29-1	TRBJ2-4	CSAVGDTKSYEQYF	TGCAGCGCTGTGGGGGATACGAAGTCCTACGAACAGTACTTC
NA	NA	TRBV7-9	TRBJ1-1	CASSLAYQFEAFF	TGTGCCAGCAGCTTAGCGTATCAGTTTGAAGCTTTCTTT
TRBD1	NA	TRBV10-2	TRBJ2-7	CASRGTGDSYNEQYF	TGCGCCAGCAGGGGGACAGGCGATTCCTACAATGAGCAGTACTTC
NA	few	TRBV7-2	TRBJ2-1	CASSLAQEGQGQFF	TGTGCCAGCAGCTTAGCGCAGGAGGGGCAGGGACAGTTCTTC
NA	NA	TRBV3-1	TRBJ1-2	CASSQGRYYGYTF	TGTGCCAGCAGCCAAGGAAGATACTATGGCTACACCTTC
TRBD2	NA	TRBV7-3	TRBJ2-3	CASSLYGGGGSSTDTQYF	TGTGCCAGCAGCTTATATGGAGGCGGGGGGAGTAGCACAGATACGCAGTATTTT
NA	NA	TRBV3-1	TRBJ1-4	CASSRTGTGNEKLFF	TGTGCCAGCAGTCGCACCGGGACGGGTAATGAAAAACTGTTTTTT
NA	few	TRBV5-1	TRBJ2-3	CASSSTTQRPTDTQYF	TGCGCCAGCAGCAGCACGACTCAGAGGCCCACAGATACGCAGTATTTT
NA	few	TRBV6-1	TRBJ2-1	CASSPTTPSYNEQFF	TGTGCCAGCAGCCCCACTACGCCCTCCTACAATGAGCAGTTCTTC
NA	few	TRBV4-1	TRBJ1-6	CASSRILPNSPLHF	TGCGCCAGCAGCCGAATCCTACCGAATTCACCCCTCCACTTT
NA	NA	TRBV4-2	TRBJ2-7	CASSQESGTDFYKQYF	TGTGCCAGCAGCCAAGAGAGCGGGACAGATTTCTACAAGCAGTACTTC
TRBD2	NA	TRBV6-5	TRBJ2-7	CASSWARASGGPQPYNEQYF	TGTGCCAGCAGTTGGGCACGGGCTAGCGGGGGGCCCCAACCCTACAATGAGCAGTACTTC
NA	NA	TRBV6-2/TRBV6-3	TRBJ2-5	CASRPTGAETQYF	TGTGCCAGCAGACCTACCGGGGCAGAGACCCAGTACTTC
NA	NA	TRBV30	TRBJ2-1	CAWSWVSLNEQFF	TGTGCCTGGAGTTGGGTTAGCCTGAATGAGCAGTTCTTC
NA	few	TRBV6-5	TRBJ1-2	CASSHSAYGYTF	TGTGCCAGCAGTCATTCAGCCTATGGCTACACCTTC
NA	NA	TRBV29-1	TRBJ2-7	CSVQRGSSYEQYF	TGCAGCGTCCAAAGAGGATCCTCCTACGAGCAGTACTTC
TRBD1	NA	TRBV5-1	TRBJ2-1	CASSPRDSFNEQFF	TGCGCCAGCAGCCCCCGGGACAGCTTCAATGAGCAGTTCTTC
TRBD2	NA	TRBV28	TRBJ2-5	CASSSGLAGGNNEQYF	TGTGCCAGCAGTTCGGGACTAGCGGGAGGAAACAATGAGCAGTACTTC
NA	few	TRBV20-1	TRBJ1-2	CSAPQGAGPSYGYTF	TGCAGTGCTCCCCAGGGTGCGGGACCCAGCTATGGCTACACCTTC
TRBD2	NA	TRBV7-8	TRBJ2-1	CASSSFTAGGKSSYNEQFF	TGTGCCAGCAGCAGTTTTACAGCGGGGGGTAAGAGCTCCTACAATGAGCAGTTCTTC
NA	NA	TRBV20-1	TRBJ2-7	CSVTRGGEQYF	TGCAGTGTGACACGCGGCGGCGAGCAGTACTTC
NA	NA	TRBV7-9	TRBJ1-2	CASSWGDNGYTF	TGTGCCAGCAGCTGGGGGGACAACGGCTACACCTTC
TRBD2	NA	TRBV3-1	TRBJ2-1	CASSHLILAGALNEQFF	TGTGCCAGCAGCCATTTGATACTAGCGGGAGCCCTCAATGAGCAGTTCTTC
TRBD1	few	TRBV4-1	TRBJ1-2	CASSPRQGTYGYTF	TGCGCCAGCAGCCCCCGACAGGGGACCTATGGCTACACCTTC
NA	few	TRBV28	TRBJ1-6	CASRQGLSPLHF	TGTGCCAGCAGGCAGGGATTGTCACCCCTCCACTTT
NA	NA	TRBV12-3/TRBV12-4	TRBJ1-1	CASSLALGLPGEAFF	TGTGCCAGCAGTTTAGCGCTCGGACTCCCCGGTGAAGCTTTCTTT
NA	NA	TRBV12-3/TRBV12-4	TRBJ2-3	CAVRADTQYF	TGTGCCGTGCGTGCAGATACGCAGTATTTT
NA	NA	TRBV6-2/TRBV6-3	TRBJ2-1	CASEGGNEQFF	TGTGCCAGCGAGGGGGGCAATGAGCAGTTCTTC
NA	few	TRBV11-2	TRBJ2-7	CASSLGEVYEQYF	TGTGCCAGCAGCTTAGGCGAGGTTTACGAGCAGTACTTC
NA	NA	TRBV6-5	TRBJ2-3	CASSSRDGYRTDTQYF	TGTGCCAGCAGTTCCCGGGACGGATACCGCACAGATACGCAGTATTTT
TRBD2	NA	TRBV6-6	TRBJ2-1	CACRPSGSSYTEQFF	TGTGCCTGCAGACCAAGCGGGAGCTCCTACACTGAGCAGTTCTTC
NA	few	TRBV5-1	TRBJ2-7	CASSAKASEQYF	TGCGCCAGCAGCGCTAAGGCGAGCGAGCAGTACTTC
NA	NA	TRBV27	TRBJ2-1	CASSFRSTMRGGEQFF	TGTGCCAGCAGTTTTCGGTCGACTATGAGGGGCGGTGAGCAGTTCTTC
TRBD1	once	TRBV6-1	TRBJ1-5	CASSALTGGGSNQPQHF	TGTGCCAGCAGTGCGCTGACAGGGGGCGGAAGCAATCAGCCCCAGCATTTT
NA	few	TRBV7-9	TRBJ2-7	CASSPRGQTDEQYF	TGTGCCAGCAGCCCCAGGGGTCAGACGGACGAGCAGTACTTC
TRBD1	once	TRBV2	TRBJ2-2	CASIPDRGTGELFF	TGTGCCAGCATACCGGACAGGGGCACCGGGGAGCTGTTTTTT